This T cell receptor beta chain is drawn from a study of blood T cell repertoires in COVID-19. The protocol was immunoSEQ multiplex PCR, while the TCRdb copy is restricted to in-frame clones and leaves out a portion. The repertoire consists of 85,000 to 100,000 clones, with around nine tenths occurring once and the leading ten covering approximately 6.8%. The CDR3 sequence is 15 residues long. Germline trimming cut 4 bases from V and 6 bases from J; bases unmatched to any gene: 4. Germline V gene data show CDR1 as MNHEY and CDR2 as SVGEGT. This clone has just one count. This chain links TRBV6-2 or TRBV6-3 with TRBJ2-1; 12 bases map to TRBD2. The sequenced material came from peripheral blood. The receptor's source is a man aged 55 to 69 with acute or convalescent COVID-19. This chain's CDR3 is CASSSLAGGRNEQFF. The DNA for the CDR3 is TGTGCCAGCAGTTCCCTAGCGGGAGGGCGCAATGAGCAGTTCTTC.